This T cell receptor (beta chain) was identified during a study of TIL therapy for anti-PD-1-resistant metastatic lung cancer. Study-wide background: Patients then received nivolumab; progressors got lymphodepletion, TIL and IL-2. Most patients had lung adenocarcinoma.

The immunoSEQ assay was v3. The data were produced by immunoSEQ multiplex PCR, yet TCRdb's version contains in-frame clones alone and is incomplete. Of about 60,000 clones in the sample, under 75% were seen once. The CDR3 sequence is 16 residues long. Trimming stripped 0 bases from V and 4 bases from J, with 16 bases between. CDR1 and CDR2 from the germline V gene are MNHEY and SMNVEV (reference sequence). The time point: pre-treatment sample, taken before nivolumab and TIL therapy. The clonotype originates from a person between 25 and 79 years old with non-small cell lung cancer. Source: blood, taken at baseline. This chain connects TRBV27 to TRBJ2-7; D unresolved. CDR3 residues: CASSLSLTRTLYEQYF. The CDR3, as DNA: TGTGCCAGCAGTTTATCGCTCACCCGGACCCTTTACGAGCAGTACTTC.